These 3 T cell receptor beta chains were sequenced from one sample in a study of response to subunit inactivated influenza vaccine. MiXCR, applied by TCRdb to the RT-PCR reads, yields one record per CDR3 protein. Among more than 700,000 distinct CDR3 sequences listed, over 20% were seen once. The sample here was PBMCs from blood, taken roughly 5 days after vaccination. These receptors all come from a man over 45 who received an inactivated influenza vaccine.

The chain is built from TRBV27 and TRBJ2-2; TRBD2 is a possible D gene (6 bases). V dropped 10 bases and J dropped 6 bases, with 15 bases sitting between them. Per the germline V gene, CDR1 is MNHEY and CDR2 is SMNVEV (reference sequence). The CDR3 totals 13 residues. The CDR3 loop reads CATRAGNSGELFF. The CDR3 nucleotides are TGTGCCACGAGGGCGGGGAATTCCGGGGAGCTGTTTTTT.

The J gene is TRBJ1-1, the V gene TRBV4-3; D is perhaps TRBD1 (5 bases). Germline CDR1 LGHNA, CDR2 YSLEER. V gave up 3 bases and J gave up 2 bases, with 13 bases separating them. The length of the CDR3 is 15 residues. CDR3 sequence (DNA): TGCGCCAGCAGCCAGGGGGACGGAATTAACACTGAAGCTTTCTTT. Amino acid sequence: CASSQGDGINTEAFF.

A note on this clonotype: Germline and junction disagree at one end, which may indicate a read error. The genes are TRBV4-1 and TRBJ1-1; D perhaps matches TRBD1 (5 bases). Germline V gene data show CDR1 as MGHRA and CDR2 as YSYEKL. The CDR3 covers 19 residues. The DNA for the CDR3 is TGCGCCAGCAGCCAAGATAGGGACCGGCGCTTTGGGCGGAACACTGGAGCTTTCTTT. Translation: CASSQDRDRRFGRNTGAFF.